The 18 T cell receptor beta chains listed next were all sequenced from one sample in a study of spatial heterogeneity in lung cancer. Study-wide points: Tumor mutation count correlated with how many alpha and beta TCRs expanded intratumorally.

Time point here: sample taken at primary tumor resection. No antigen has been identified for these receptors. TCRdb processed the 5' RACE reads anew with MiXCR; each CDR3 protein has one entry. The sample yields 2,000 to 2,500 distinct CDR3 sequences, more than 7.5% seen once. The sample here was lung tumor tissue, taken at surgery. The source is a male donor with early-stage non-small cell lung cancer.

V is TRBV10-2 and J is TRBJ2-5, with 13 bases that match TRBD2. The length of the CDR3 is 13 residues. CDR1 is WSHSY, CDR2 SAAADI, per germline. V lost 9 bases to trimming and J lost 2 bases; unmatched junction nucleotides: 0. CDR3 protein: CARLAGGQETQYF. The DNA for the CDR3 is TGCGCCAGACTAGCGGGGGGGCAAGAGACCCAGTACTTC.

V gene TRBV20-1 combines with J gene TRBJ1-3; 9 nucleotides align to TRBD1. The CDR3 has 15 amino acids. The V gene end was trimmed by 4 bases and the J gene end by 4 bases; junction bases not matched to a gene: 8. The V gene's germline CDR1 is DFQATT and CDR2 SNEGSKA (reference sequence). CDR3 protein: CSANLRGTGGNTIYF. CDR3 DNA: TGCAGTGCTAACTTAAGGGGGACAGGGGGAAACACCATATATTTT.

This clonotype was recorded many times. CDR3 bases: TGTGCCAGCAGTCTCTTACTGGGGTCTGAAGCTTTCTTT. It codes for CASSLLLGSEAFF. V and J are TRBV12-3 or TRBV12-4 and TRBJ1-1, with D unclear. The CDR3 has 13 residues. The ends were cut back, 5 bases at V and 6 bases at J, with 13 bases in the middle.

This clonotype came up many times. The chain uses TRBV7-9 and TRBJ2-5; 9 bases match TRBD2. This CDR3 has 15 amino acids. CDR1 and CDR2 from the germline V gene are SEHNR and FQNEAQ (reference sequence). J gave up 4 bases and V 4 bases, and 7 bases lay outside the gene matches. Written as DNA, the CDR3 is TGTGCCAGCAGCTCCAGCGGGGGGATGCGAGAGACCCAGTACTTC. It translates to CASSSSGGMRETQYF.

Sample share makes this clonotype medium-sized. The CDR3: CASAWLAEVNTGELFF. Written as DNA, the CDR3 is TGTGCCAGCGCTTGGCTGGCCGAAGTGAACACCGGGGAGCTGTTTTTT. The chain employs TRBV5-6 and TRBJ2-2; D remains ambiguous. This CDR3 comprises 16 residues. Germline V gene data show CDR1 as SGHDT and CDR2 as YYEEEE. Between the trimmed V and J ends, which lost 7 bases and 1 base, there was a span of 17 bases. Together with reference TRBV5-6 and TRBJ2-2, the CDR3 gives the full variable domain: DAGVTQSPTHLIKTRGQQVTLRCSPKSGHDTVSWYQQALGQGPQFIFQYYEEEERQRGNFPDRFSGHQFPNYSSELNVNALLLGDSALYLCASAWLAEVNTGELFFGEGSRLTVL.

This clonotype rates as medium-sized (0.01 to 0.1%). This sequence joins TRBV7-8 and TRBJ2-3; TRBD2 is a possible D gene (7 bases). Germline lookup yields CDR1 SGHVS and CDR2 FQNEAQ. The CDR3 runs to 15 residues. Trimming shortened V by 11 bases and J by 6 bases, and 24 bases separated the two germline ends. CDR3 protein: CASRGASTPGDTQYF. CDR3 nucleotide sequence: TGTGCCTCCCGGGGGGCATCCACCCCGGGGGATACGCAGTATTTT.

This clonotype is judged medium-sized. V is TRBV20-1 and J is TRBJ2-7, with TRBD2 as a possible D gene (6 bases). The CDR3 extends over 15 amino acids. Germline lookup yields CDR1 DFQATT and CDR2 SNEGSKA (reference sequence). V was shortened by 3 bases and J by 2 bases, with 17 bases between the two germline ends. CDR3 DNA: TGCAGTGCTAGGGATCTCCTGCGGGGCACCTACGAGCAGTACTTC. It encodes CSARDLLRGTYEQYF.

This clonotype is medium-sized (0.01 to 0.1%). This chain links TRBV28 with TRBJ1-6; maybe TRBD1 (6 bases). The germline V and J ends were trimmed by 6 bases and 10 bases, with 22 bases remaining between them. Germline V gene lookup returns CDR1 MDHEN and CDR2 SYDVKM. CDR3 size: 16 residues. In DNA form, the CDR3 reads TGTGCCAGCAGCTCCTACCAAGGGGGAGGAAACTCACCCCTCCACTTT. It yields the protein CASSSYQGGGNSPLHF.

This clonotype was counted many times. This chain links TRBV5-1 with TRBJ1-1, with D possibly being TRBD1 (5 bases). With 2 bases removed from V and 5 bases from J, the gap between germline ends came to 13 bases. Germline CDR1 is SGHRS and CDR2 is YFSETQ. There are 14 residues in the CDR3. The CDR3 reads CASSFTDRRTEAFF. The DNA of the CDR3 is TGCGCCAGCAGCTTTACCGACAGAAGAACTGAAGCTTTCTTT.

This clonotype is medium-sized within its sample. The chain has TRBV20-1 and TRBJ2-4, with 7 bases identical to TRBD2. The V segment lost 1 base and the J segment 5 bases; nucleotides outside the gene matches: 8. Germline-derived CDR1 and CDR2 are DFQATT and SNEGSKA (reference sequence). The CDR3 is 15 amino acids. The DNA of the CDR3 is TGCAGTGCTAGAGTGCAGCGGGATGACCAAAACATTCAGTACTTC. Protein: CSARVQRDDQNIQYF.

By proportion, this clonotype is medium-sized. The chain is built from TRBV10-3 and TRBJ1-2; D gene unclear. The V gene's germline CDR1 is ENHRY and CDR2 SYGVKD. CDR3 length: 12 amino acids. V lost 2 bases and J 4 bases, leaving 5 bases between the germline ends. The CDR3 spells CAISEGLYGYTF. As DNA, the CDR3 is TGTGCCATCAGTGAGGGGCTCTATGGCTACACCTTC.

Relative to its sample, this clonotype is medium-sized. The rearrangement uses TRBV9 and TRBJ2-5, with a possible D match to TRBD2 (6 bases). CDR1 and CDR2 from the germline V gene are SGDLS and YYNGEE. The V end was cut by 3 bases, the J end by 4 bases, with 13 bases between. The length of the CDR3 is 14 residues. CDR3 loop: CASSAAGGPETQYF. The CDR3 nucleotides read TGTGCCAGCAGCGCAGCCGGAGGGCCAGAGACCCAGTACTTC. The full variable domain, rest sourced from reference TRBV9 and TRBJ2-5, is DSGVTQTPKHLITATGQRVTLRCSPRSGDLSVYWYQQSLDQGLQFLIQYYNGEERAKGNILERFSAQQFPDLHSELNLSSLELGDSALYFCASSAAGGPETQYFGPGTRLLVL.

This clonotype was counted only a few times. The V and J genes are TRBV7-3 and TRBJ2-3; 8 bases fit TRBD2. This CDR3 has 15 amino acids. V lost 5 bases to trimming and J lost 4 bases; unmatched junction nucleotides: 8. CDR1 SGHTA and CDR2 FQGTGA come from the germline V gene. CDR3 amino acids: CASSLTGGAADTQYF. The CDR3 coding sequence is TGTGCCAGCAGCCTCACCGGGGGGGCAGCAGATACGCAGTATTTT.

This clonotype has at least ten counts. This chain joins TRBV2 and TRBJ2-1; D perhaps matches TRBD1 (6 bases). V lost 5 bases and J lost 3, with 14 bases in between. The CDR3 spans 15 residues. Germline loops: CDR1 SNHLY, CDR2 FYNNEI. CDR3 nucleotide sequence: TGTGCCAGCAGTAGCTACGGGACATTCTACAATGAGCAGTTCTTC. Amino acids: CASSSYGTFYNEQFF.

This clonotype is categorized as medium-sized. The chain combines TRBV6-5 with TRBJ1-6; no clear D gene. V lost 8 bases and J 3 bases, leaving 14 bases between the germline ends. Germline V gives CDR1 MNHEY, CDR2 SVGAGI. The CDR3 sequence is 15 residues long. Here the CDR3 DNA reads TGTGCCAGCGCACTGGATGCCCTCTATAATTCACCCCTCCACTTT. The encoded protein is CASALDALYNSPLHF.

By share, this clonotype counts as medium-sized. The chain links TRBV6-2 or TRBV6-3 to TRBJ2-7, with D possibly matching TRBD1 (6 bases). The V end lost 5 bases, the J end lost 0 bases, and 14 bases lay between the germline ends. This CDR3 is 15 amino acids long. In germline, CDR1 is MNHEY, CDR2 SVGEGT. The DNA of the CDR3 is TGTGCCAGCAGTGCCCTCGCGGACAGCTCCTACGAGCAGTACTTC. This gives the protein CASSALADSSYEQYF.

Within the sample, this clonotype is medium-sized. The gene calls are TRBV19 and TRBJ2-7, with no clear D. Trimming cost V 6 bases and J 0 bases, with 12 bases left between them. CDR1 is LNHDA, CDR2 SQIVND, per germline (reference sequence). The CDR3 sequence is 14 residues long. DNA for the CDR3: TGTGCCAGTAGCCCCTCTATCGACTCCTACGAGCAGTACTTC. Protein sequence: CASSPSIDSYEQYF. Combining the CDR3 with reference TRBV19 and TRBJ2-7 gives the whole variable domain DGGITQSPKYLFRKEGQNVTLSCEQNLNHDAMYWYRQDPGQGLRLIYYSQIVNDFQKGDIAEGYSVSREKKESFPLTVTSAQKNPTAFYLCASSPSIDSYEQYFGPGTRLTVT.

Ten or more counts support this clonotype. The chain recombines TRBV7-8 with TRBJ2-7, with TRBD1 identical over 11 bases. Germline trimming cut 4 bases from V and 3 bases from J; bases unmatched to any gene: 8. CDR3 length: 16 amino acids. CDR1 and CDR2 (germline): SGHVS, FQNEAQ. In nucleotides, the CDR3 is TGTGCCAGCAGCTCTATAACCGGGACAGGGGGCTACGAGCAGTACTTC. Translating it yields CASSSITGTGGYEQYF.